This TCR beta chain comes out of a study of T cell responses to AZD1222 COVID-19 vaccine. Findings and caveats of the study: Spike-specific TCR breadth and depth were elevated following two AZD1222 doses.

This table comes from immunoSEQ multiplex PCR, and its TCRdb copy is limited to in-frame clones, with some not included. The table shows about 79,000 clones, with around 92% occurring only once. Remarks on this clone: What it binds is unknown.

This receptor was taken from an adult in good health. The sequenced sample was peripheral blood, obtained on day 0 of MenACWY control vaccination.

CDR3 nucleotide sequence: TGCGCCAGCAGCCAAGATACGGCATTCTACAATGAGCAGTTCTTC. Protein sequence: CASSQDTAFYNEQFF. The chain carries TRBV4-3 and TRBJ2-1; no clear D. The CDR3 totals 15 residues. Trimming left V 0 bases short and J 3 bases short, with 9 bases between. Per the germline V gene, CDR1 is LGHNA and CDR2 is YSLEER.